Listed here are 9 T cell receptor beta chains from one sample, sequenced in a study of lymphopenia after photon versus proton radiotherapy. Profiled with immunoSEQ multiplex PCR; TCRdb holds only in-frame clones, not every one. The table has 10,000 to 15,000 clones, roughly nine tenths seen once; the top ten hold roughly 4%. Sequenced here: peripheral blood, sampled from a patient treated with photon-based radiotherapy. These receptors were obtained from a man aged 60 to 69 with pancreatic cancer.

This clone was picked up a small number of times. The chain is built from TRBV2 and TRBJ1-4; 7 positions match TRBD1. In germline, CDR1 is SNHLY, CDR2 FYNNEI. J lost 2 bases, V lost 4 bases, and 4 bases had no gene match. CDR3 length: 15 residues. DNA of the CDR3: TGTGCCAGCAGTGTCACGGGACAGACTAATGAAAAACTGTTTTTT. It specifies CASSVTGQTNEKLFF.

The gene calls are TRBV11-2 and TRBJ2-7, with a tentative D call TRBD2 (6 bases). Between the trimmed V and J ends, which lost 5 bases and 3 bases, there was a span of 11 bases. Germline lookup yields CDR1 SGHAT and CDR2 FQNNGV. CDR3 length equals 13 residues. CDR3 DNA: TGTGCCAGCAGCCTGACTAGGAACTACGAGCAGTACTTC. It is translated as CASSLTRNYEQYF.

CDR3 DNA sequence: TGTGCCAGCAGCTTAATGGCGAACACTGAAGCTTTCTTT. Its translation is CASSLMANTEAFF. The chain uses TRBV7-3 and TRBJ1-1; no reliable D call. This CDR3 has 13 amino acids. The V and J ends lost 1 base and 1 base respectively, with 4 bases between them. The germline V gene has CDR1 SGHTA and CDR2 FQGTGA.

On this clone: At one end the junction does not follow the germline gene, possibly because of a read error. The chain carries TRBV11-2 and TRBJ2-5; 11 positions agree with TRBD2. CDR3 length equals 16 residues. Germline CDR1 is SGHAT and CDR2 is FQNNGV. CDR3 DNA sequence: TGTGCCAGCAGCTTAGACCTAGCGGGGGGCCAAAAGACCCAGTACTTC. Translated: CASSLDLAGGQKTQYF.

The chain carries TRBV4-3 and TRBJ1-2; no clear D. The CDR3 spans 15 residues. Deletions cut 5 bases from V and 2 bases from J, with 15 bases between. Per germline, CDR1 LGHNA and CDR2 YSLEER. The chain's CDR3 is CASSDGIWGNYGYTF. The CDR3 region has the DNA TGCGCCAGCAGCGACGGCATATGGGGAAACTATGGCTACACCTTC.

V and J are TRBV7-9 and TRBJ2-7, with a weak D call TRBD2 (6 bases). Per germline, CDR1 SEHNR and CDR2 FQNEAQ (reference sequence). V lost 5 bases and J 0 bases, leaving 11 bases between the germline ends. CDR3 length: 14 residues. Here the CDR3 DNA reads TGTGCCAGCAGCACTGCGGGACTCTCCTACGAGCAGTACTTC. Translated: CASSTAGLSYEQYF.

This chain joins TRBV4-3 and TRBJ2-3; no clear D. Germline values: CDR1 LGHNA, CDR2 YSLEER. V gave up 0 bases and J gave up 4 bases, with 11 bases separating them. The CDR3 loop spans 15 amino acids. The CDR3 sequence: CASSQDGKPSDTQYF. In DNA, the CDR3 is TGCGCCAGCAGCCAAGATGGAAAACCCTCAGATACGCAGTATTTT.

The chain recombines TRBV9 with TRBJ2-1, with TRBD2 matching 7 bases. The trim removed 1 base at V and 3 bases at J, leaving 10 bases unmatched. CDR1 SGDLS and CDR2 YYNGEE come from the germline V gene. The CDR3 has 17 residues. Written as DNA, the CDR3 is TGTGCCAGCAGCGTAAGGTTGGCCGGGGGGATCTACAATGAGCAGTTCTTC. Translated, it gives CASSVRLAGGIYNEQFF.

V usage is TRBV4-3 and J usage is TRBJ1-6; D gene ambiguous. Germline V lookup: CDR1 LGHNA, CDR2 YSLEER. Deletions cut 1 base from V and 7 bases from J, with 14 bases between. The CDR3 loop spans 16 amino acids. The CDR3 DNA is TGCGCCAGCAGCCAAGGGGGTGCAGGAACGAATTCACCCCTCCACTTT. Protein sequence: CASSQGGAGTNSPLHF.